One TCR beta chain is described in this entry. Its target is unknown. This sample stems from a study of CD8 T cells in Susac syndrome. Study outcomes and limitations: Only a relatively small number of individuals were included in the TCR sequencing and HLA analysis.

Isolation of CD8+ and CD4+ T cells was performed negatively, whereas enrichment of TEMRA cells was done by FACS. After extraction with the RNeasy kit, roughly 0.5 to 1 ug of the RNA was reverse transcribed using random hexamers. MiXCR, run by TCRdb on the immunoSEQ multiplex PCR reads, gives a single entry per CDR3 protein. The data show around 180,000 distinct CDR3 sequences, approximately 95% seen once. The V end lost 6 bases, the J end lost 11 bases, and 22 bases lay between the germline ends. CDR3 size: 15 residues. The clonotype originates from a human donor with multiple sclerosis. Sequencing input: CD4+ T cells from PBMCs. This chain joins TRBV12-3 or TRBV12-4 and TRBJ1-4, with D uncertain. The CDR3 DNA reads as TGTGCCAGCAGCCATAGCCTGGACCTTACGCTTAAACTGTTTTTT. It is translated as CASSHSLDLTLKLFF.